This T cell receptor (beta chain) was retrieved from a study of blood T cell repertoires in COVID-19. In the study overall: Nucleic acid was either cDNA or gDNA, and it came from T cells, B-cell-depleted T cells, or PBMCs.

Profiled with immunoSEQ multiplex PCR; TCRdb holds only in-frame clones, not every one. The sample records roughly 160,000 clones, around 90% being singletons. Germline CDR1 and CDR2: SGHRS and YFSETQ. The CDR3 has 16 residues. With V trimmed by 0 bases and J by 2 bases, 5 bases remained unmatched. Enrollment of patients from Seattle took place during active infection, with longitudinal follow-up. The rearrangement joins TRBV5-1 to TRBJ2-3, with 8 nucleotides matching TRBD1. This clonotype originated in a man aged 18 to 35 with COVID-19, enrolled during active disease. The specimen was peripheral blood. The CDR3 coding sequence is TGCGCCAGCAGCTTGGCCGGACAGGGTTACACAGATACGCAGTATTTT. It is translated as CASSLAGQGYTDTQYF.